This TCR beta chain comes out of a study of blood T cells in healthy people across ages. The use of a sample-barcoded 5' primer and a J-beta primer mix characterized a second PCR of 7 to 11 cycles. TCRdb reprocessed the 5' RACE reads with MiXCR, giving one entry per CDR3 protein. The sample lists a few hundred thousand distinct CDR3 sequences, over 45% occurring once. Trimming at V came to 2 bases and at J to 7 bases, leaving 2 bases not matched to a gene. Germline V gene lookup returns CDR1 SGHAT and CDR2 FQNNGV. CDR3 length equals 15 residues. The donors, aged about 6 to 100, were healthy Caucasians from Russia.

The chain employs TRBV11-2 and TRBJ2-1; 13 bases fit TRBD2. The sample comprised blood. The source is a man between 60 and 75 years old in good health. The chain's CDR3 is CASSLRLAGGNEQFF. CDR3 DNA sequence: TGTGCCAGCAGCTTAAGACTAGCGGGAGGTAATGAGCAGTTCTTC.